These T cell receptor beta chains were read from a single sample in a study of T cells after yellow fever vaccination. One entry per CDR3 protein results from TCRdb running MiXCR on the 5' RACE reads. Of hundreds of thousands of distinct CDR3 sequences listed, approximately 4% are singletons. This sample comprised PBMCs, obtained 5 days after the yellow fever booster vaccination. These receptor sequences come from a man younger than 35 who received the YFV17D yellow fever vaccine. Both conserved end residues are part of each CDR3. A D gene is named only where the DNA matches it firmly. Size tells how often a clone was seen (once, few, many) or the class of an expanded clone, and some rows leave it out.

TRBV20-1,.,.,TRBJ1-2,CSAHKRPGTKGGYTF,TGCAGTGCTCACAAAAGACCCGGAACCAAGGGTGGCTACACCTTC
TRBV12-3/TRBV12-4,TRBD1,many,TRBJ1-2,CASSPSGGGNGYTF,TGTGCCAGCAGTCCCTCAGGGGGTGGGAATGGCTACACCTTC
TRBV4-3,TRBD2,few,TRBJ2-1,CASSHDPDTRSGSYNEQFF,TGCGCCAGCAGCCATGACCCCGATACGCGAAGCGGGAGCTACAATGAGCAGTTCTTC
TRBV6-6,TRBD1,few,TRBJ2-7,CASTTGVAEQYF,TGTGCCAGCACGACAGGGGTGGCCGAGCAGTACTTC
TRBV20-1,.,few,TRBJ1-4,CSARGRLRGEKLFF,TGCAGTGCTAGAGGACGGCTACGTGGTGAAAAACTGTTTTTT
TRBV14,.,.,TRBJ1-2,CASSPVGYTYGYTF,TGTGCCAGCAGCCCAGTCGGCTACACCTATGGCTACACCTTC
TRBV12-5,TRBD2,.,TRBJ2-5,CASARSGGETQYF,TGTGCTAGTGCCCGTAGCGGGGGAGAGACCCAGTACTTC
TRBV20-1,.,few,TRBJ2-5,CSARDNRKGSGRETQYF,TGCAGTGCTAGAGATAATCGTAAGGGATCGGGACGGGAGACCCAGTACTTC
TRBV7-9,.,.,TRBJ2-1,CASSSPSGYEEQFF,TGTGCCAGCAGCTCACCATCAGGGTACGAGGAGCAGTTCTTC
TRBV5-5,.,.,TRBJ2-1,CASSRTVNEQFF,TGTGCCAGCAGCCGGACGGTTAATGAGCAGTTCTTC
TRBV7-2,.,.,TRBJ2-1,CASSPGLSHNEQFF,TGTGCCAGCAGCCCTGGACTGTCCCACAATGAGCAGTTCTTC
TRBV19,.,few,TRBJ1-5,CASSREARTNQPQHF,TGTGCCAGTAGTAGAGAGGCTAGGACTAATCAGCCCCAGCATTTT
TRBV6-5,TRBD1,.,TRBJ1-6,CASSIYGQANSPLHF,TGTGCCAGCAGTATATACGGACAGGCTAATTCACCCCTCCACTTT
TRBV20-1,TRBD1,.,TRBJ1-5,CSARTGEVQPQHF,TGCAGTGCTAGAACAGGGGAGGTACAGCCCCAGCATTTT
TRBV19,TRBD1,few,TRBJ1-2,CASRDSYYGYTF,TGTGCCAGTCGGGACAGCTACTATGGCTACACCTTC
TRBV5-5,.,many,TRBJ2-5,CASSLSTPETQYF,TGTGCCAGCAGCTTGAGCACTCCGGAGACCCAGTACTTC
TRBV20-1,.,few,TRBJ2-3,CSARDTVRWSDTQYF,TGCAGTGCTAGAGATACGGTTCGATGGTCTGATACGCAGTATTTT
TRBV20-1,TRBD1,few,TRBJ2-1,CSAREPRQGPSEQFF,TGCAGTGCTAGAGAGCCCCGACAGGGACCCAGCGAGCAGTTCTTC
TRBV11-3,.,.,TRBJ2-5,CASSPGGGQGKAQYF,TGTGCCAGCAGCCCGGGCGGTGGGCAGGGTAAGGCCCAGTACTTC
TRBV7-6,TRBD1,.,TRBJ2-5,CASRAKTGLIGETQYF,TGTGCCAGCAGGGCAAAGACAGGGCTGATTGGAGAGACCCAGTACTTC
TRBV15,.,many,TRBJ2-4,CATSRDSPILSIQYF,TGTGCCACCAGCAGAGATTCCCCCATACTCAGCATTCAGTACTTC
TRBV29-1,.,.,TRBJ2-2,CSVEVWGPGELFF,TGCAGCGTTGAAGTCTGGGGCCCCGGGGAGCTGTTTTTT
TRBV5-1,.,.,TRBJ2-5,CASSSLTETQYF,TGCGCCAGCAGTTCCCTCACGGAGACCCAGTACTTC
TRBV12-3/TRBV12-4,.,few,TRBJ2-1,CASSRWRDSSYNEQFF,TGTGCCAGCAGCCGTTGGAGGGATAGCTCCTACAATGAGCAGTTCTTC
TRBV12-3/TRBV12-4,.,.,TRBJ1-2,CASSPVDSILGNYGYTF,TGTGCCAGCAGCCCGGTCGACTCGATTCTGGGAAACTATGGCTACACCTTC
TRBV7-9,.,few,TRBJ2-6,CASSLYAGANVLTF,TGTGCCAGCAGCTTATATGCTGGGGCCAACGTCCTGACTTTC
TRBV5-6,.,.,TRBJ1-2,CASSFIEERGYGYTF,TGTGCCAGCAGCTTTATCGAAGAGAGGGGTTATGGCTACACCTTC
TRBV18,.,few,TRBJ1-6,CASSPPGEALHF,TGTGCCAGCTCACCACCGGGGGAAGCCCTCCACTTT
TRBV20-1,TRBD2,.,TRBJ2-5,CSAGLAGRETQYF,TGCAGTGCTGGACTAGCGGGGAGGGAGACCCAGTACTTC
TRBV7-2,.,.,TRBJ2-2,CASSPTVPGELFF,TGTGCCAGCAGCCCGACAGTCCCCGGGGAGCTGTTTTTT
TRBV19,TRBD1,.,TRBJ2-4,CASSLQGAEIQYF,TGTGCCAGTAGCCTCCAGGGGGCGGAAATTCAGTACTTC
TRBV29-1,TRBD2,many,TRBJ2-1,CSVESASGASYNEQFF,TGCAGCGTTGAATCGGCTAGCGGGGCCTCCTACAATGAGCAGTTCTTC
TRBV6-1,.,few,TRBJ2-7,CASSVGRETYEQYF,TGTGCCAGCAGTGTAGGTCGGGAGACCTACGAGCAGTACTTC
TRBV20-1,.,many,TRBJ1-2,CSASGRGDGYTF,TGCAGTGCTAGTGGCAGGGGAGATGGCTACACCTTC
TRBV7-3,.,.,TRBJ1-6,CASSLGSAYNSPLHF,TGTGCCAGCAGCTTGGGTTCAGCCTATAATTCACCCCTCCACTTT
TRBV11-2,TRBD1,.,TRBJ1-5,CASSQTGGRSNQPQHF,TGTGCCAGCAGCCAGACAGGGGGTAGGAGCAATCAGCCCCAGCATTTT
TRBV13,.,.,TRBJ1-1,CASSAGGAAEAFF,TGTGCCAGCAGCGCGGGGGGAGCCGCTGAAGCTTTCTTT
TRBV5-4,.,many,TRBJ2-7,CASSLKSGHAYEQYF,TGTGCCAGCAGCTTGAAGTCAGGGCACGCCTACGAGCAGTACTTC
TRBV10-3,.,few,TRBJ2-5,CATRTSKETQYF,TGTGCCACACGAACTAGCAAAGAGACCCAGTACTTC
TRBV7-3,.,many,TRBJ2-1,CASSPRGGTLNEQFF,TGTGCCAGCAGCCCCCGCGGCGGGACCTTGAATGAGCAGTTCTTC